A single sample gave rise to the 5 T cell receptor beta chains below, sequenced in a study of blood T cell repertoires in COVID-19. The assay was immunoSEQ multiplex PCR, and TCRdb's table has in-frame clones only and misses some. The profile shows 30,000 to 45,000 clones, 90% of them singletons. The sample consisted of peripheral blood. The receptors derive from a human donor in a cohort sampled during active COVID-19.

The chain employs TRBV5-1 and TRBJ1-3; D unresolved. The V and J ends lost 4 bases and 2 bases respectively, with 10 bases between them. The CDR3 consists of 14 residues. The germline CDR1 and CDR2 sequences are SGHRS and YFSETQ. The CDR3 loop is CASSLTTAGNTIYF. The CDR3 DNA reads TGCGCCAGCAGCCTCACAACAGCTGGAAACACCATATATTTT.

The V call is TRBV18, the J call TRBJ2-1; 7 bases fit TRBD1. The J segment lost 0 bases and the V segment lost 6 bases, leaving 8 bases of the junction unmatched. Germline V CDR1 and CDR2: KGHSH, LQKENI. The CDR3 consists of 16 residues. The DNA of the CDR3 is TGTGCCAGCTCTCCGAGGGGGCTGAGCTCCTACAATGAGCAGTTCTTC. Its translation is CASSPRGLSSYNEQFF.

This sequence joins TRBV7-9 and TRBJ1-3, with 7 bases matching TRBD1. The trim removed 4 bases at V and 0 bases at J, leaving 9 bases unmatched. This CDR3 is built from 17 residues. The germline CDR1 and CDR2 sequences are SEHNR and FQNEAQ (reference sequence). CDR3 nucleotide sequence: TGTGCCAGCAGCTCGGAATTGGGACAGACCTCTGGAAACACCATATATTTT. It is translated as CASSSELGQTSGNTIYF.

The V and J genes are TRBV5-1 and TRBJ1-1; D uncertain. V dropped 4 bases and J dropped 0 bases, with 10 bases sitting between them. The CDR3 extends over 14 amino acids. Germline-derived CDR1 and CDR2 are SGHRS and YFSETQ. The CDR3 spells CASSAGALNTEAFF. CDR3 in DNA: TGCGCCAGCAGCGCTGGAGCATTGAACACTGAAGCTTTCTTT.

The chain couples TRBV4-1 to TRBJ2-1, with 10 bases identical to TRBD2. The CDR3 has 15 residues. V was pared by 5 bases and J by 5 bases, with 6 bases of the junction left unmatched. CDR1 is MGHRA and CDR2 is YSYEKL in the germline V gene. The CDR3 protein is CASSYGLAVDNEQFF. For the CDR3, the DNA is TGCGCCAGCAGCTACGGACTAGCGGTAGACAATGAGCAGTTCTTC.